The sequence of this TCR beta chain was determined in a study of technical replicates of blood from a few donors. Repertoires were generated with immunoSEQ multiplex PCR, while TCRdb's copy carries only in-frame clones and drops some. The profile shows 70,000 to 95,000 clones, around 97% of them singletons. The germline V gene encodes CDR1 MGHRA and CDR2 YSYEKL. V lost 6 bases and J lost 3; bases outside the gene matches: 5. This CDR3 is built from 15 residues. Material: T cells isolated from PBMCs. The source is a human donor in good health. V and J are TRBV4-1 and TRBJ2-7; 13 bases are shared with TRBD2. The chain's CDR3 is CASRPRTSGSYEQYF. The DNA for the CDR3 is TGCGCCAGCAGGCCTCGGACTAGCGGGAGCTACGAGCAGTACTTC.